The 20 T cell receptor beta chains presented below share a single source sample, sequenced in a study of beta chain features in type 1 diabetes. Expressed TCRB transcripts were sequenced, since all the RNA that had been isolated was reverse transcribed. Data came from immunoSEQ multiplex PCR; TCRdb stores just in-frame clones and leaves some out. The data contain under 400,000 clones, around an eighth of them singletons. The sequenced material came from naive CD4+ T cells from blood. The source of these receptors is a man in his late teens or twenties in good health.

The DNA of the CDR3 is TGCGCCAGCAGCTTAGGGACAGTAAAAGAGACCCAGTACTTC. It encodes CASSLGTVKETQYF. This chain links TRBV5-1 with TRBJ2-5, with 7 nucleotides matching TRBD1. The CDR3 runs to 14 residues. The J segment lost 3 bases and the V segment lost 2 bases, leaving 4 bases of the junction unmatched. Looked up from germline, CDR1 is SGHRS and CDR2 is YFSETQ.

The chain has TRBV5-4 and TRBJ1-6; unclear D gene. The ends were cut back, 0 bases at V and 7 bases at J, with 11 bases in the middle. The CDR3 has 15 residues. Germline CDR1 is SGHNT and CDR2 is YYREEE (reference sequence). The CDR3 sequence is CASSLVAGPNSPLHF. CDR3 bases: TGTGCCAGCAGCTTGGTTGCAGGTCCCAATTCACCCCTCCACTTT.

This clone was seen a few times. The V and J genes are TRBV2 and TRBJ2-5; maybe TRBD2 (5 bases). This CDR3 is built from 14 residues. Trimming removed 4 bases from V and 5 bases from J, with 14 bases in between. The germline V gene encodes CDR1 SNHLY and CDR2 FYNNEI. CDR3 amino acids: CASSVVRDGETQYF. The DNA for the CDR3 is TGTGCCAGCAGTGTTGTTCGGGATGGGGAGACCCAGTACTTC.

The chain has TRBV7-9 and TRBJ1-2; 10 nucleotides line up with TRBD1. V dropped 5 bases and J dropped 1; count of bases not matched to a gene: 7. The CDR3 has 16 residues. From germline, CDR1 is SEHNR and CDR2 FQNEAQ (reference sequence). The CDR3 sequence: CASSPPDRGYNYGYTF. The CDR3 coding sequence is TGTGCCAGCAGCCCACCGGACAGGGGGTATAACTATGGCTACACCTTC.

This clone appeared many times. The gene calls are TRBV4-3 and TRBJ2-1; D is ambiguous. Germline V gene lookup returns CDR1 LGHNA and CDR2 YSLEER. V was trimmed by 4 bases and J by 9 bases, leaving 10 bases between them. This CDR3 region has 12 residues. In DNA, the CDR3 is TGCGCCAGCAGCCTACTATTCGGTGAGCAGTTCTTC. Amino acid sequence: CASSLLFGEQFF.

The chain uses TRBV10-2 and TRBJ1-1; no reliable D call. Germline CDR1 and CDR2: WSHSY and SAAADI. CDR3 length: 13 residues. V was shortened by 6 bases and J by 1 base, with 9 bases between the two germline ends. CDR3 nucleotide sequence: TGCGCCAGCAGCCGACCAGGGAACACTGAAGCTTTCTTT. Translating gives CASSRPGNTEAFF.

The chain uses TRBV25-1 and TRBJ2-2; possibly TRBD1 for D (5 bases). V lost 4 bases, J lost 1 base, and 7 bases lay in between. Looked up from germline, CDR1 is MGHDK and CDR2 is SYGVNS. This CDR3 has 14 amino acids. The CDR3 DNA follows: TGTGCCAGCAGTGCGACAGTGAACACCGGGGAGCTGTTTTTT. Translation gives CASSATVNTGELFF.

The chain has TRBV7-8 and TRBJ2-1, with D unresolved. CDR3 size: 14 residues. The V end lost 5 bases, the J end lost 3 bases, and 11 bases lay between the germline ends. Germline CDR1 reads SGHVS; CDR2 reads FQNEAQ. Here the CDR3 reads CASSPRNNYNEQFF. The CDR3, as DNA: TGTGCCAGCAGCCCTAGGAACAACTACAATGAGCAGTTCTTC.

This clone was found many times. The J gene is TRBJ2-4, the V gene TRBV7-9, with TRBD1 matching 7 bases. Germline V CDR1 and CDR2: SEHNR, FQNEAQ (reference sequence). This CDR3 spans 16 amino acids. V dropped 5 bases and J dropped 3; count of bases not matched to a gene: 10. The CDR3 here is CASSPLGTAFKNIQYF. The DNA for the CDR3 is TGTGCCAGCAGCCCCCTCGGGACAGCTTTCAAAAACATTCAGTACTTC. The variable domain in full, completed from reference TRBV7-9 and TRBJ2-4, reads DTGVSQNPRHKITKRGQNVTFRCDPISEHNRLYWYRQTLGQGPEFLTYFQNEAQLEKSRLLSDRFSAERPKGSFSTLEIQRTEQGDSAMYLCASSPLGTAFKNIQYFGAGTRLSVL.

This clone was seen more than once but under ten times. V usage is TRBV9 and J usage is TRBJ1-2, with D perhaps matching TRBD1 (5 bases). The CDR3 runs 15 residues. From germline, CDR1 is SGDLS and CDR2 YYNGEE. Trimming removed 4 bases from V and 7 bases from J, with 20 bases in between. The CDR3 DNA follows: TGTGCCAGCAGCCCTCAGGGCACCGGGGGTTTTGGCTACACCTTC. Translation gives CASSPQGTGGFGYTF.

CDR3 DNA: TGTGCCAGCAGTTCCCCTATGCGCGGTACAGATACGCAGTATTTT. This codes for CASSSPMRGTDTQYF. V usage is TRBV27 and J usage is TRBJ2-3; the D is unclear. The CDR3 covers 15 residues. V lost 4 bases and J lost 3, with 14 bases in between. Germline CDR1 is MNHEY and CDR2 is SMNVEV (reference sequence).

The chain carries TRBV6-5 and TRBJ2-1; TRBD1 agrees at 7 bases. Per the germline V gene, CDR1 is MNHEY and CDR2 is SVGAGI. V was pared by 4 bases and J by 9 bases, with 9 bases of the junction left unmatched. This CDR3 has 14 amino acids. The CDR3 loop is CASSSWTGGSEQFF. The DNA for the CDR3 is TGTGCCAGCAGTTCCTGGACAGGAGGTTCTGAGCAGTTCTTC.

This clone showed up just a few times. The chain uses TRBV19 and TRBJ1-2; D perhaps matches TRBD1 (6 bases). The CDR3 length is 12 residues. V lost 10 bases and J 6 bases, leaving 15 bases between the germline ends. Per the germline V gene, CDR1 is LNHDA and CDR2 is SQIVND (reference sequence). The CDR3 loop is CAKRQVGDGYTF. CDR3 DNA: TGTGCCAAACGACAGGTGGGGGATGGCTACACCTTC.

The chain couples TRBV9 to TRBJ2-2; 8 bases agree with TRBD2. The CDR3 consists of 18 residues. Germline loops: CDR1 SGDLS, CDR2 YYNGEE. The V segment lost 3 bases and the J segment 5 bases; nucleotides outside the gene matches: 15. CDR3: CASSASGVRGGWTGELFF. Here the CDR3 DNA reads TGTGCCAGCAGCGCCTCTGGGGTACGGGGGGGATGGACCGGGGAGCTGTTTTTT. The complete variable domain, with remaining parts taken from reference TRBV9 and TRBJ2-2, reads DSGVTQTPKHLITATGQRVTLRCSPRSGDLSVYWYQQSLDQGLQFLIQYYNGEERAKGNILERFSAQQFPDLHSELNLSSLELGDSALYFCASSASGVRGGWTGELFFGEGSRLTVL.

This clone has more than one count but fewer than ten. CDR3 region: CASSLSFLSRSYEQYF. In DNA form, the CDR3 reads TGTGCCAGCAGTTTATCCTTCCTATCACGCTCCTACGAGCAGTACTTC. The rearrangement uses TRBV28 and TRBJ2-7; D not certain. The CDR3 sequence is 16 residues long. Germline values: CDR1 MDHEN, CDR2 SYDVKM. The ends were cut back, 1 base at V and 0 bases at J, with 13 bases in the middle.

The rearrangement joins TRBV30 to TRBJ1-2; D is undetermined. CDR3 length: 11 residues. With 3 bases removed from V and 2 bases from J, the gap between germline ends came to 4 bases. Germline CDR1 is GTSNPN and CDR2 is SVGIG (reference sequence). CDR3 DNA sequence: TGTGCCTGGAGCATGAACTATGGCTACACCTTC. Its protein product is CAWSMNYGYTF.

This clone occurred a few times. The chain joins TRBV28 to TRBJ1-6; 10 bases line up with TRBD1. The CDR3 sequence is 15 residues long. From germline, CDR1 is MDHEN and CDR2 SYDVKM. The junction had 8 bases not matched to a gene; V was cut back by 5 bases and J by 10 bases. The CDR3 DNA sequence: TGTGCCAGCAGTCCCGGGACAGGGGTTGGATCACCCCTCCACTTT. Its translation is CASSPGTGVGSPLHF.

The chain is built from TRBV19 and TRBJ2-3; a weak D match, TRBD1 (6 bases). The germline V and J ends were trimmed by 4 bases and 5 bases, with 7 bases remaining between them. The CDR3 has 12 amino acids. Germline lookup yields CDR1 LNHDA and CDR2 SQIVND (reference sequence). CDR3 in DNA: TGTGCCAGTAGTACACAGGGAGATACGCAGTATTTT. This gives the protein CASSTQGDTQYF.

This chain connects TRBV29-1 to TRBJ2-3, with a weak D call TRBD2 (6 bases). The V gene's germline CDR1 is SQVTM and CDR2 ANQGSEA. The CDR3 extends over 14 amino acids. The V end was cut by 5 bases, the J end by 2 bases, with 14 bases between. CDR3 bases: TGCAGCGTTCCAACCGGGAGAATCACAGATACGCAGTATTTT. This translates into CSVPTGRITDTQYF.

This sequence joins TRBV4-2 and TRBJ2-1; 8 bases align to TRBD1. This CDR3 comprises 16 residues. Trimming cost V 6 bases and J 6 bases; bases outside gene matches: 13. Per germline, CDR1 LGHNA and CDR2 YNFKEQ. The CDR3 DNA follows: TGTGCCAGCAGACCGACAGGGGCCCAGGACGCCAATGAGCAGTTCTTC. As protein: CASRPTGAQDANEQFF.